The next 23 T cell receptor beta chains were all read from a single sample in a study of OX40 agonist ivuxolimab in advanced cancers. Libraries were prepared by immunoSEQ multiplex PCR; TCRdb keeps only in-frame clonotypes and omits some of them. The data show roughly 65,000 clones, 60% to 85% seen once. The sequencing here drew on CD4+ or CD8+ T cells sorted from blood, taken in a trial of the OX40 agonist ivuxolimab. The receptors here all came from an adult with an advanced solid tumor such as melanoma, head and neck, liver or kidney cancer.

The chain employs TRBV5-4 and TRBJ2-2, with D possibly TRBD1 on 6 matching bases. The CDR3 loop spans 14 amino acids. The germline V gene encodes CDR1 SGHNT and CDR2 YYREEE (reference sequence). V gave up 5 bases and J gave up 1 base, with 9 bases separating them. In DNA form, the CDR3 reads TGTGCCAGCAGGGAGACAGGGAACACCGGGGAGCTGTTTTTT. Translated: CASRETGNTGELFF.

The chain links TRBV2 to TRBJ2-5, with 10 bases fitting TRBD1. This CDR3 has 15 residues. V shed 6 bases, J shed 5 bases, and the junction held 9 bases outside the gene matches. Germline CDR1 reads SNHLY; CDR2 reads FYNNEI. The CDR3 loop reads CASSPGGTGEETQYF. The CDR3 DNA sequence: TGTGCCAGCAGCCCTGGGGGGACAGGGGAGGAGACCCAGTACTTC.

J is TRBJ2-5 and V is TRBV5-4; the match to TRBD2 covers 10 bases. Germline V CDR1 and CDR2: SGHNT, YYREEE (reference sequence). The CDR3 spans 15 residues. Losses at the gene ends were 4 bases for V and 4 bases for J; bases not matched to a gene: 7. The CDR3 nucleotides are TGTGCCAGCAGCATCCAACCTAGCGGGAGAGAGACCCAGTACTTC. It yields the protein CASSIQPSGRETQYF.

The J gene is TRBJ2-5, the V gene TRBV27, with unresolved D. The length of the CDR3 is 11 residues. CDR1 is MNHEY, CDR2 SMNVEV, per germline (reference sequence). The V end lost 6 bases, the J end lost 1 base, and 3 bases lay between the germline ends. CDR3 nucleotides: TGTGCCAGCAGGGCCCAAGAGACCCAGTACTTC. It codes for CASRAQETQYF.

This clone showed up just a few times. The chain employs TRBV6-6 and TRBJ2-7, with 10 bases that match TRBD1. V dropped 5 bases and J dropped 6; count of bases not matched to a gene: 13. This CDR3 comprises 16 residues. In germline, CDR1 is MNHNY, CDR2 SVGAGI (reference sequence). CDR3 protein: CASSPPPPGQGIEQYF. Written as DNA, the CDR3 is TGTGCCAGCAGTCCCCCCCCGCCGGGACAGGGGATCGAGCAGTACTTC.

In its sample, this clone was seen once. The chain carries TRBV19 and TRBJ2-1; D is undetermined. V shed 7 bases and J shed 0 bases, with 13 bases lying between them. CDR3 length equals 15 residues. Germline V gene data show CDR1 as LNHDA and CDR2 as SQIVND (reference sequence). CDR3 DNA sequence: TGTGCCAGTACTCCGTTGGCTAGCTCCTACAATGAGCAGTTCTTC. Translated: CASTPLASSYNEQFF.

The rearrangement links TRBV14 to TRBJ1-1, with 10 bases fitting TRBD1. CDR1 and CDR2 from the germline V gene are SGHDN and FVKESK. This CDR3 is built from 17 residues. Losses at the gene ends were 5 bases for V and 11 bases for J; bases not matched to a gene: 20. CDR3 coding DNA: TGTGCCAGCAGCTCTCTACCATCGCTGGGACAGGGGTTGGGTGCTTTCTTT. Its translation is CASSSLPSLGQGLGAFF.

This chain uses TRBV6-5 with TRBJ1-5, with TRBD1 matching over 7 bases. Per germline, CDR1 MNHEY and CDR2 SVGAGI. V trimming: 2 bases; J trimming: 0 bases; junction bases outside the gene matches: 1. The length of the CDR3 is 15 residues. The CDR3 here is CASSYAGGSNQPQHF. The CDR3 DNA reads TGTGCCAGCAGTTACGCAGGGGGTAGCAATCAGCCCCAGCATTTT.

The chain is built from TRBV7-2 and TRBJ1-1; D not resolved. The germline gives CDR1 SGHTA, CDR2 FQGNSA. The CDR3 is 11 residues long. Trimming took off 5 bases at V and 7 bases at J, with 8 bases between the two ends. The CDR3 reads CASSPEVEAFF. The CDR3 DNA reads TGTGCCAGCAGCCCGGAGGTTGAAGCTTTCTTT.

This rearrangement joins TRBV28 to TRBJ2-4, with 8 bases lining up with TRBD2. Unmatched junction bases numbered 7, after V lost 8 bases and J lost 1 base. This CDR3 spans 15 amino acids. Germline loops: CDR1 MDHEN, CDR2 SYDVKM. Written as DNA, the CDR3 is TGTGCCAGCTATGCGGGAGGCATGGCCAAAAACATTCAGTACTTC. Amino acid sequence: CASYAGGMAKNIQYF.

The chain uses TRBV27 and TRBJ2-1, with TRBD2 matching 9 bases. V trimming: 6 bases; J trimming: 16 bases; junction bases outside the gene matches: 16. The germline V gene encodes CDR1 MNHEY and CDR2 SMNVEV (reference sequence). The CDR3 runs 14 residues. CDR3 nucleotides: TGTGCCAGCAGAACCACGGGACTAGCCTCTTACGTTTTCTTC. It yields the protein CASRTTGLASYVFF.

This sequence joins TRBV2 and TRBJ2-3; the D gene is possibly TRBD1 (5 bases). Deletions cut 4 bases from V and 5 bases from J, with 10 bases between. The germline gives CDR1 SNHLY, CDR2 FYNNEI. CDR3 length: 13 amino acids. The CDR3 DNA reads TGTGCCAGCAGTGTGGGGCCCCGAGATACGCAGTATTTT. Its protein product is CASSVGPRDTQYF.

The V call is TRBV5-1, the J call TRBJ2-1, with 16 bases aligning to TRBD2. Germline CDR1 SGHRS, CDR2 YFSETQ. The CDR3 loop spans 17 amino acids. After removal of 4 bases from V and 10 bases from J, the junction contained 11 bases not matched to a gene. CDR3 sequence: CASSRGLAGGFKNEQFF. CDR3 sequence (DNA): TGCGCCAGCAGCAGGGGACTAGCGGGAGGGTTCAAAAACGAGCAGTTCTTC.

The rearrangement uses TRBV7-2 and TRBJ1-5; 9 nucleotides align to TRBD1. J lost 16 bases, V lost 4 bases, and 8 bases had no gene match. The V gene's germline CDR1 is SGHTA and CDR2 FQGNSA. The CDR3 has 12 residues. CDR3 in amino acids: CASSSRQGVKHF. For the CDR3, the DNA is TGTGCCAGCAGCTCAAGACAGGGGGTTAAACATTTT.

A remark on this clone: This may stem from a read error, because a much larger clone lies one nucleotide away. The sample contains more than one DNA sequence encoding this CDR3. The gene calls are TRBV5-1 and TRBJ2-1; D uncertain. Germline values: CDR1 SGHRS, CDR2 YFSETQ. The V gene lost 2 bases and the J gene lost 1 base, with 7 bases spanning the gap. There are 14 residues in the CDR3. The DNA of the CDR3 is TGCGCCAGCAGCTTAGGCGATTCCTACAATGAGCAGTTCTTC. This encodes CASSLGDSYNEQFF.

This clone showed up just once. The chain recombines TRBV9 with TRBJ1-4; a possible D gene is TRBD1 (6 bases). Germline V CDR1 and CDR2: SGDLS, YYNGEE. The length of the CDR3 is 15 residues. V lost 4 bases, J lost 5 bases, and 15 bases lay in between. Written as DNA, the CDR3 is TGTGCCAGCAGCTCGACACAGGGCGGGAATGAAAAACTGTTTTTT. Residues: CASSSTQGGNEKLFF.

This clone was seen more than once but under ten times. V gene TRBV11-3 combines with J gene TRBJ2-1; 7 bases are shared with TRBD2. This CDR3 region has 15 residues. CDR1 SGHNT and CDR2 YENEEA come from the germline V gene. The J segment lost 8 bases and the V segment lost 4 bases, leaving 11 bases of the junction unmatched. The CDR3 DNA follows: TGTGCCAGCAGCTCCCGGGACTACCTTGCCCATGAGCAGTTCTTC. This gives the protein CASSSRDYLAHEQFF.

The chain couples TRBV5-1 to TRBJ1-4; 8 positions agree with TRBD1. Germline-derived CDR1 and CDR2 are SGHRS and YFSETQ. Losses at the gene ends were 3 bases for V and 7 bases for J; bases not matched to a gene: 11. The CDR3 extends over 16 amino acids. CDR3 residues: CASSSRSAGGGEKLFF. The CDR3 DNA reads TGCGCCAGCAGCTCTAGGTCGGCAGGGGGCGGTGAAAAACTGTTTTTT.

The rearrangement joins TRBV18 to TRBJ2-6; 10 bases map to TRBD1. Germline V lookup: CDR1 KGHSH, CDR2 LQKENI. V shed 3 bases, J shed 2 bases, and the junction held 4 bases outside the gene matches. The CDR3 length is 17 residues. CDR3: CASSPAGQGAGANVLTF. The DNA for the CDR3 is TGTGCCAGCTCACCCGCCGGACAGGGGGCTGGGGCCAACGTCCTGACTTTC. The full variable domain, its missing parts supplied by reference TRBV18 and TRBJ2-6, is NAGVMQNPRHLVRRRGQEARLRCSPMKGHSHVYWYRQLPEEGLKFMVYLQKENIIDESGMPKERFSAEFPKEGPSILRIQQVVRGDSAAYFCASSPAGQGAGANVLTFGAGSRLTVL.

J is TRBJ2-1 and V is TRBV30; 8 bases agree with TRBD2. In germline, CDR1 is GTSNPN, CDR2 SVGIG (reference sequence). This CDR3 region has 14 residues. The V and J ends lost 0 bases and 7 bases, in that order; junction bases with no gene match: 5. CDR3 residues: CAWSVTGGRNEQFF. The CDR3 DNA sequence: TGTGCCTGGAGTGTAACGGGAGGGAGGAATGAGCAGTTCTTC.

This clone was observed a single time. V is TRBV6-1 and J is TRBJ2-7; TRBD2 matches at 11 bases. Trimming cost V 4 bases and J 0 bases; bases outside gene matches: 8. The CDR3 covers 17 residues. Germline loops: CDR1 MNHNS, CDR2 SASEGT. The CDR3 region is CASSGGLADRSSYEQYF. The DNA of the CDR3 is TGTGCCAGCAGTGGGGGACTAGCGGACCGAAGCTCCTACGAGCAGTACTTC.

The CDR3 is CASTPRRNSPLHF. The CDR3 nucleotides are TGTGCCAGTACCCCACGGAGGAATTCACCCCTCCACTTT. This rearrangement joins TRBV19 to TRBJ1-6, with unresolved D. This CDR3 region has 13 residues. Germline V CDR1 and CDR2: LNHDA, SQIVND (reference sequence). Trimming took 7 bases from V and 7 from J, leaving 11 bases between them.

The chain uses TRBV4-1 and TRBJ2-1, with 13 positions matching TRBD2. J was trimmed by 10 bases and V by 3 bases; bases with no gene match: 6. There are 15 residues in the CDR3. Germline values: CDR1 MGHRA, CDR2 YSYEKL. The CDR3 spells CASSHPGLAGKEQFF. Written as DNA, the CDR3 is TGCGCCAGCAGCCACCCGGGACTAGCGGGAAAAGAGCAGTTCTTC.